This T cell receptor (beta chain) was sequenced for a study of beta chain features in type 1 diabetes. Study-level findings and limits: VDJ junctions sequenced from type 1 diabetes patients showed fewer insertions and more deletions. For patients, the naive, central memory and Treg TCRB repertoires appeared more alike than for healthy donors.

This clone turned up a few times. Its antigen is currently unknown. Germline CDR1 and CDR2: SGHTA and FQGNSA. V lost 3 bases, J lost 4 bases, and 1 base stayed unmatched. This CDR3 is built from 15 residues. By way of CD45RO/CCR7/CD25/CD127/CD95/CD27, the CD4+ regulatory, stem cell-like memory, central memory and naive cells were sorted. Every bit of the isolated RNA underwent reverse transcription, so sequencing read expressed TCRB transcripts. The assay was immunoSEQ multiplex PCR, and TCRdb's table has in-frame clones only and misses some. The repertoire includes about 300,000 clones, around 7.3% of them detected once, and over 0.8% sits in the top ten.

The V call is TRBV7-2, the J call TRBJ2-5, with 14 bases identical to TRBD2. Sequenced sample: central memory CD4+ T cells from blood. The sequence was collected from a woman aged 18 to 35 in good health. CDR3 loop: CASSLTSGRGETQYF. The CDR3 region has the DNA TGTGCCAGCAGCTTGACTAGCGGGAGGGGAGAGACCCAGTACTTC.